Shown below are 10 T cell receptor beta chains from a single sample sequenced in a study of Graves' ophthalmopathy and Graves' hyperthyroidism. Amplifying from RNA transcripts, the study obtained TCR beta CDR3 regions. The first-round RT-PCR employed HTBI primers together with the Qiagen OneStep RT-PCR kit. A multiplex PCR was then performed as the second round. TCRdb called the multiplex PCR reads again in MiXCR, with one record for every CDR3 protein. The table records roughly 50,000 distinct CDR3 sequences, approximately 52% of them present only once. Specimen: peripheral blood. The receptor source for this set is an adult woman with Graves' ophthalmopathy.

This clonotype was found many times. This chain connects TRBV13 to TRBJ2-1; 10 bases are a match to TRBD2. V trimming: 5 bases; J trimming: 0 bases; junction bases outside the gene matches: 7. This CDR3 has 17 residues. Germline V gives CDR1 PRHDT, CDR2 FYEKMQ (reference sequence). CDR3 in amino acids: CASSRTSGSSSYNEQFF. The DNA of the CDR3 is TGTGCCAGCAGCCGGACTAGCGGCAGTAGCTCCTACAATGAGCAGTTCTTC.

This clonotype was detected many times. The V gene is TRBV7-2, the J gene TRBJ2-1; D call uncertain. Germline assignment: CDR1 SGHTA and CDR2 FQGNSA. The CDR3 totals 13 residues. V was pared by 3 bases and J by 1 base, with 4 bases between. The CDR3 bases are TGTGCCAGCAGCTTTAATTCCTACAATGAGCAGTTCTTC. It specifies CASSFNSYNEQFF.

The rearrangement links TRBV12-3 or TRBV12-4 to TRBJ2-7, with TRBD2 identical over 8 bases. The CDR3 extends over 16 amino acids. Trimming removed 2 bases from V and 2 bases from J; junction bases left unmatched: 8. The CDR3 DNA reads TGTGCCAGCAGTTTATCGGGAGGGAGGGGAGCCTACGAGCAGTACTTC. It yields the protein CASSLSGGRGAYEQYF.

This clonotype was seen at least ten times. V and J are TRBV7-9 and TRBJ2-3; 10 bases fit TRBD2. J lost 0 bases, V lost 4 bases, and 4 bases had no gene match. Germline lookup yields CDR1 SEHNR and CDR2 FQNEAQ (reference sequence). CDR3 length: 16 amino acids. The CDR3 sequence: CASSSTSGPSTDTQYF. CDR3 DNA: TGTGCCAGCAGCTCGACTAGCGGGCCAAGCACAGATACGCAGTATTTT.

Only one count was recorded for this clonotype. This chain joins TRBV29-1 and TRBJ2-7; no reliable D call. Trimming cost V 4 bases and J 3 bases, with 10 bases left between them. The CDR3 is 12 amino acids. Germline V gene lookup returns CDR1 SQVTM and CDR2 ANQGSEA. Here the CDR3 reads CSVVEGDYEQYF. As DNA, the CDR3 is TGCAGCGTTGTAGAAGGCGACTACGAGCAGTACTTC.

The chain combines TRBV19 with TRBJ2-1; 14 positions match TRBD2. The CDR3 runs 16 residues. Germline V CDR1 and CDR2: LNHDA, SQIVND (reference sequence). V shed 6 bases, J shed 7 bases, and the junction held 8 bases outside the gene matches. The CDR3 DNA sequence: TGTGCCAGTAGAACCGGGACTAGCGGGAGAGTAAATGAGCAGTTCTTC. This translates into CASRTGTSGRVNEQFF.

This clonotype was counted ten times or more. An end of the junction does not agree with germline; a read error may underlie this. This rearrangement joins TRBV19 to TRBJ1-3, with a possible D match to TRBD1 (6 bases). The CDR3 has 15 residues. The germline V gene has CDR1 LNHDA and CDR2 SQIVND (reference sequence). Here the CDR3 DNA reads TGTGCCAGTAGTGTCAAACAGGGATATGGAAACACCGTATATTTT. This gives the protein CASSVKQGYGNTVYF. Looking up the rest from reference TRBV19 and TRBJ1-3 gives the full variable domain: DGGITQSPKYLFRKEGQNVTLSCEQNLNHDAMYWYRQDPGQGLRLIYYSQIVNDFQKGDIAEGYSVSREKKESFPLTVTSAQKNPTAFYLCASSVKQGYGNTVYFGEGSWLTVV.

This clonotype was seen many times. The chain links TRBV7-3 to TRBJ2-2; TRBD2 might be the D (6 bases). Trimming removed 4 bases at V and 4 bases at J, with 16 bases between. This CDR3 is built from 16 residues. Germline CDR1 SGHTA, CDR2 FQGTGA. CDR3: CASSSYGTSPTGELFF. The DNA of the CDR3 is TGTGCCAGCAGCTCCTATGGGACTTCGCCCACCGGGGAGCTGTTTTTT.

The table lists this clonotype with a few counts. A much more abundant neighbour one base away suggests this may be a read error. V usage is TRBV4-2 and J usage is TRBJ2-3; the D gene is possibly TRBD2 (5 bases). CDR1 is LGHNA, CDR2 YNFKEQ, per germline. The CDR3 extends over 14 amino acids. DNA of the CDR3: TGTGCCTGCAGCCCAGAGAGGGGCACAGATACGCAGTATTTT. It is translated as CACSPERGTDTQYF.

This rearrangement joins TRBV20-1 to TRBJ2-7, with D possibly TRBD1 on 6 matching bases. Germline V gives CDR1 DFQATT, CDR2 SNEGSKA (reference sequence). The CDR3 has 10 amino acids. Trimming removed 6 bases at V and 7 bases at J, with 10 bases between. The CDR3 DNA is TGCAGTGCAGCCCAGGGGGAGCAGTACTTC. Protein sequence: CSAAQGEQYF.